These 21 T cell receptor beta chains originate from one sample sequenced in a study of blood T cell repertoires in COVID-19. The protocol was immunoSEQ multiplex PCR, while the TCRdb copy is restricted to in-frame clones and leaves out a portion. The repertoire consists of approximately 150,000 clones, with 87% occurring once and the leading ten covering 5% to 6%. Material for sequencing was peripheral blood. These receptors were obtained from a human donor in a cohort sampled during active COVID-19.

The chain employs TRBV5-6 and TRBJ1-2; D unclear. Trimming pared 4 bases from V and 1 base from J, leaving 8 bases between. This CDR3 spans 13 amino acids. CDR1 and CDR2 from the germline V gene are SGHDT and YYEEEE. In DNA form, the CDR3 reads TGTGCCAGCAGCCGCAGACTTAACTATGGCTACACCTTC. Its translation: CASSRRLNYGYTF.

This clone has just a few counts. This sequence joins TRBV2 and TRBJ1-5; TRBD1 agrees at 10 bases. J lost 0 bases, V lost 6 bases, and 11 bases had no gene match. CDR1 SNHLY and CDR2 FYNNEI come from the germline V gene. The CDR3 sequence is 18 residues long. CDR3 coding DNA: TGTGCCAGCAGAAGGGACAGGGGAAGGGGCTATAGCAATCAGCCCCAGCATTTT. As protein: CASRRDRGRGYSNQPQHF.

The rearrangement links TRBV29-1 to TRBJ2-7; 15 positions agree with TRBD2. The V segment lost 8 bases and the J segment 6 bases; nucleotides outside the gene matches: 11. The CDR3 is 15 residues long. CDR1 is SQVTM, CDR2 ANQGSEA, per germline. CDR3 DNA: TGCAGCTACGGACTAGCGGGGGGGCCAGGGTTCGAGCAGTACTTC. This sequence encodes CSYGLAGGPGFEQYF.

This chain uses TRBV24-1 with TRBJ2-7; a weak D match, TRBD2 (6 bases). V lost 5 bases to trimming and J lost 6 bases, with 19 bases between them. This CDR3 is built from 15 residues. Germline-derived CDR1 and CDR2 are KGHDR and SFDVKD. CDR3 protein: CATSGVAEGFGEQYF. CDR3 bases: TGTGCCACCAGTGGCGTCGCGGAGGGTTTCGGCGAGCAGTACTTC.

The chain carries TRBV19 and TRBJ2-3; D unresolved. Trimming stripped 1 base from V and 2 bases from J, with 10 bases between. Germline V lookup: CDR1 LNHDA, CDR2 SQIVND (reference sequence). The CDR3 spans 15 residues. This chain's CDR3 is CASSIGSQYTDTQYF. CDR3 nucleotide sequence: TGTGCCAGTAGTATAGGGTCACAGTACACAGATACGCAGTATTTT.

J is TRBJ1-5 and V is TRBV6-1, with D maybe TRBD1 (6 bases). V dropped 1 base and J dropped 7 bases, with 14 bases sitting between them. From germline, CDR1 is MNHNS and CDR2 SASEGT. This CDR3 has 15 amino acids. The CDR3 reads CASSEVSRGGQPQHF. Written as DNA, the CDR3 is TGTGCCAGCAGTGAAGTAAGCAGGGGAGGGCAGCCCCAGCATTTT.

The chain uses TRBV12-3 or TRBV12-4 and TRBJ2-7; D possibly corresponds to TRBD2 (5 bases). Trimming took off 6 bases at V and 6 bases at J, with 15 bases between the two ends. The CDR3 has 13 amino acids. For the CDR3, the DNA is TGTGCCAGCAGCGCGACTACGTCTGGCGAGCAGTACTTC. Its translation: CASSATTSGEQYF.

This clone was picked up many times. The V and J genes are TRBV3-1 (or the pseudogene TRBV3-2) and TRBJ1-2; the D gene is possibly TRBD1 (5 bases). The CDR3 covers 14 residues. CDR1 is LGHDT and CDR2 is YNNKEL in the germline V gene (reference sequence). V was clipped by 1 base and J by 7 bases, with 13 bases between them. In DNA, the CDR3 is TGTGCCAGCAGCCAAGTAAACGGGGGTCGTGGCTACACCTTC. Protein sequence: CASSQVNGGRGYTF.

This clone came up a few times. The CDR3 DNA is TGTGCCAGCAGTGAACCCCGGACAGGGGCCCTAACCGGGGAGCTGTTTTTT. Its translation: CASSEPRTGALTGELFF. This sequence joins TRBV2 and TRBJ2-2; 9 nucleotides match TRBD1. The CDR3 is 17 residues long. Germline V gene sequence: CDR1 SNHLY, CDR2 FYNNEI. V shed 2 bases and J 5 bases; nucleotides not matched to a gene: 9.

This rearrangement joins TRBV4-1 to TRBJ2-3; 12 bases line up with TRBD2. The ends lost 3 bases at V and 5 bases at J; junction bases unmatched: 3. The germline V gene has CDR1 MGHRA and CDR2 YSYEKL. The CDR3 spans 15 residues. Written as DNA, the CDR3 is TGCGCCAGCAGCCAGACTAGCGGGGGAGGAGATACGCAGTATTTT. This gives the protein CASSQTSGGGDTQYF.

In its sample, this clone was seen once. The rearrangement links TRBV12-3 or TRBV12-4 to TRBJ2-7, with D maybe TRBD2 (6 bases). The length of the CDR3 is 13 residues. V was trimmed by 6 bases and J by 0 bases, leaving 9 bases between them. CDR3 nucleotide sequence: TGTGCCAGCAGCACCGGGAGCTCCTACGAGCAGTACTTC. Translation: CASSTGSSYEQYF.

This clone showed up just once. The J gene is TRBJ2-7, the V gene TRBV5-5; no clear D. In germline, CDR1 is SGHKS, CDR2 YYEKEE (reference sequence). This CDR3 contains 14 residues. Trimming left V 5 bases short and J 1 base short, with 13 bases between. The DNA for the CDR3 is TGTGCCAGCAGTTTGCAGTCCTTTTCCTACGAGCAGTACTTC. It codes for CASSLQSFSYEQYF.

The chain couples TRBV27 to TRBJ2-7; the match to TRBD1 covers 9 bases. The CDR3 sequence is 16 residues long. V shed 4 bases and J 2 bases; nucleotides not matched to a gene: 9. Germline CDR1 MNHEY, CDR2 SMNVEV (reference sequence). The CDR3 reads CASSSDAGTGPYEQYF. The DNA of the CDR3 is TGTGCCAGCAGTTCAGATGCCGGGACAGGGCCCTACGAGCAGTACTTC.

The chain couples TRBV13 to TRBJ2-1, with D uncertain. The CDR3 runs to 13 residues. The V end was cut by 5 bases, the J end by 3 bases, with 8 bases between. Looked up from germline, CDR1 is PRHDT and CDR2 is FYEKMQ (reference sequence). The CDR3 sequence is CASSTRYYNEQFF. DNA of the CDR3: TGTGCCAGCAGCACCCGCTACTACAATGAGCAGTTCTTC.

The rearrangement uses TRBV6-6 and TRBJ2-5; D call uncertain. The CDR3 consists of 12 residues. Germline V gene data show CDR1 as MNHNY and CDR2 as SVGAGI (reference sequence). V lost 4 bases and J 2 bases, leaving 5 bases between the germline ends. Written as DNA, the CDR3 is TGTGCCAGCAGTTTTACACAAGAGACCCAGTACTTC. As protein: CASSFTQETQYF.

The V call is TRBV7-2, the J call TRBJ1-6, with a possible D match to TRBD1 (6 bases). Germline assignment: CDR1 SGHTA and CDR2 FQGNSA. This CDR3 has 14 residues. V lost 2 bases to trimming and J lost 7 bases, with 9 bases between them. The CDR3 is CASSLQGLNSPLHF. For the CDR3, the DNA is TGTGCCAGCAGCTTACAGGGGTTGAATTCACCCCTCCACTTT.

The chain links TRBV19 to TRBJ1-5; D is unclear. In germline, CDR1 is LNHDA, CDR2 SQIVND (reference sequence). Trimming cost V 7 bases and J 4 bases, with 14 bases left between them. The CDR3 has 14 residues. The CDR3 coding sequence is TGTGCCAGTACCGTAGTCCCATCAAATCAGCCCCAGCATTTT. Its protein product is CASTVVPSNQPQHF. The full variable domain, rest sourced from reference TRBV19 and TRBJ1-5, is DGGITQSPKYLFRKEGQNVTLSCEQNLNHDAMYWYRQDPGQGLRLIYYSQIVNDFQKGDIAEGYSVSREKKESFPLTVTSAQKNPTAFYLCASTVVPSNQPQHFGDGTRLSIL.

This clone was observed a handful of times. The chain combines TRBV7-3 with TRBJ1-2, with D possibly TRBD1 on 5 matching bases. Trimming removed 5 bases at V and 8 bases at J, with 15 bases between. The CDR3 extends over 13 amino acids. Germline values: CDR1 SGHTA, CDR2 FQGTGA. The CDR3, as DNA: TGTGCCAGCAGCGGGCCAGGGCGTATCGGCTACACCTTC. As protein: CASSGPGRIGYTF.

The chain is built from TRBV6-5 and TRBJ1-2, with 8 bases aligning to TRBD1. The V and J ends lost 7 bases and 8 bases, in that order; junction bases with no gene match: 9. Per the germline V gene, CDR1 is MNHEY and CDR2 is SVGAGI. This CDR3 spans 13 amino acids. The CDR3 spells CASTLTDRDGYTF. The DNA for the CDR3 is TGTGCCAGCACCCTGACGGACAGGGACGGCTACACCTTC.

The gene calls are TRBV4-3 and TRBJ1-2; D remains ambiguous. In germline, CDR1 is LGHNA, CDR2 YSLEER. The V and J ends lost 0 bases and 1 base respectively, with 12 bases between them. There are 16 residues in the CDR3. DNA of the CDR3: TGCGCCAGCAGCCAAGATGTGTCCCGTATTAACTATGGCTACACCTTC. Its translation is CASSQDVSRINYGYTF.

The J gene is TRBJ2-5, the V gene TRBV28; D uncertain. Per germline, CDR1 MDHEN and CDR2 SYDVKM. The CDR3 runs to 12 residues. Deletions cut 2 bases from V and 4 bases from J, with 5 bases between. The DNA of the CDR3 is TGTGCCAGCAGTTTAAATCGAGAGACCCAGTACTTC. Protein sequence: CASSLNRETQYF. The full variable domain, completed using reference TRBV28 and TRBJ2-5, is DVKVTQSSRYLVKRTGEKVFLECVQDMDHENMFWYRQDPGLGLRLIYFSYDVKMKEKGDIPEGYSVSREKKERFSLILESASTNQTSMYLCASSLNRETQYFGPGTRLLVL.